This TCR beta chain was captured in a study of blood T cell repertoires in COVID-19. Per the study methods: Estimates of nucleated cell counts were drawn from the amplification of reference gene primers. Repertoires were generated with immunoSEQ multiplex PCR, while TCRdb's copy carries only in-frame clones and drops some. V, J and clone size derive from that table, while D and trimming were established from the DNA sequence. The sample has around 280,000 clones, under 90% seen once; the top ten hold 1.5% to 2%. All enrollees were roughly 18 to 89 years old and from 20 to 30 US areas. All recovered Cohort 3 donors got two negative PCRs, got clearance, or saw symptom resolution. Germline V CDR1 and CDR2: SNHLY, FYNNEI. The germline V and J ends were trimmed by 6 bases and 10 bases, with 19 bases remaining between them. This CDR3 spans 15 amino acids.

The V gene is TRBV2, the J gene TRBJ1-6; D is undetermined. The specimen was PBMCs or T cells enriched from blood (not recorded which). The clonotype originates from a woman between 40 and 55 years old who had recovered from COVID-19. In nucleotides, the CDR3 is TGTGCCAGCAGCCCACGGGAGGGTAGGTTGTCACCCCTCCACTTT. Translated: CASSPREGRLSPLHF.